The rows below give T cell receptor beta chains drawn from one sample of a study of early T cells in non-severe SARS-CoV-2 infection. TCRdb re-analysed the 5' RACE reads in MiXCR, keeping a single row per CDR3 protein. The sample carries tens of thousands of distinct CDR3 sequences, roughly 10% recorded once. Sequences were derived from whole blood, sampled at baseline. These receptor sequences come from an adult who was a healthcare worker with PCR-confirmed SARS-CoV-2 infection or an uninfected control (not recorded which). Each CDR3 is given with its conserved first and last residue. A D gene is named only where the DNA matches it firmly. Some rows mark clone size as missing; the rest say once, few, many or name a class of expanded clone.

>NA|TRBD1|TRBJ1-4|TRBV6-1
CASRDRATNEKLFF
TGTGCCAGCCGGGACAGGGCCACTAATGAAAAACTGTTTTTT
>many|NA|TRBJ2-5|TRBV5-1
CASSLESGRGETQYF
TGCGCCAGCAGCTTGGAATCAGGACGAGGGGAGACCCAGTACTTC
>many|NA|TRBJ2-4|TRBV28
CASSLLNGGPKNIQYF
TGTGCCAGCAGTTTACTGAACGGTGGCCCCAAAAACATTCAGTACTTC
>few|TRBD1|TRBJ1-2|TRBV28
CASSSLPGTDYGYTF
TGTGCCAGCAGTTCTCTTCCCGGGACAGATTATGGCTACACCTTC
>few|NA|TRBJ1-1|TRBV7-8
CASSLRSRGGGTEAFF
TGTGCCAGCAGCCTCAGGTCCCGGGGAGGAGGTACTGAAGCTTTCTTT
>few|TRBD2|TRBJ2-1|TRBV20-1
CSASFGRLVSYNEQFF
TGCAGTGCTAGTTTCGGGAGGCTCGTATCCTACAATGAGCAGTTCTTC
>few|NA|TRBJ1-2|TRBV28
CASSSPQGPSYGYTF
TGTGCCAGCAGTTCACCACAGGGTCCCTCCTATGGCTACACCTTC
>many|TRBD2|TRBJ2-3|TRBV4-1
CASSRRLAGGVSTDTQYF
TGCGCCAGCAGCCGCCGACTAGCGGGAGGGGTGAGCACAGATACGCAGTATTTT
>many|NA|TRBJ2-3|TRBV7-2
CASSLGARTDTQYF
TGTGCCAGCAGCTTAGGAGCCCGCACAGATACGCAGTATTTT
>few|NA|TRBJ2-5|TRBV6-6
CASSYSDAAFGETQYF
TGTGCCAGCAGTTACTCGGATGCGGCCTTCGGAGAGACCCAGTACTTC
>NA|NA|TRBJ1-4|TRBV30
CAWSARQRSTNEKLFF
TGTGCCTGGAGCGCTCGACAGAGGTCAACTAATGAAAAACTGTTTTTT
>NA|NA|TRBJ2-1|TRBV12-3/TRBV12-4
CASSLAIEQFF
TGTGCCAGCAGTTTAGCGATAGAGCAGTTCTTC
>many|NA|TRBJ2-7|TRBV6-5
CASSYSRAPWEQYF
TGTGCCAGCAGTTACTCGAGGGCGCCATGGGAGCAGTACTTC
>NA|NA|TRBJ2-1|TRBV7-9
CASSPNHEQFF
TGTGCCAGCAGCCCCAACCATGAGCAGTTCTTC
>few|TRBD2|TRBJ2-7|TRBV9
CASSVAPSGYEQYF
TGTGCCAGCAGCGTAGCTCCTAGCGGCTACGAGCAGTACTTC
>many|NA|TRBJ1-3|TRBV2
CASRAGDSGNTIYF
TGTGCCAGCAGGGCAGGGGACTCTGGAAACACCATATATTTT
>NA|NA|TRBJ1-2|TRBV10-3
CAIRGSGPFSPGLSGYTF
TGTGCCATCAGAGGGTCGGGTCCGTTTTCCCCGGGACTATCCGGCTACACCTTC
>few|TRBD2|TRBJ2-7|TRBV7-9
CASGLAGAYEQYF
TGTGCCAGCGGACTAGCGGGAGCCTACGAGCAGTACTTC
>NA|NA|TRBJ1-2|TRBV30
CAWSVMGSTYYGYTF
TGTGCCTGGAGCGTGATGGGCAGCACCTACTATGGCTACACCTTC
>few|NA|TRBJ2-1|TRBV6-1
CASSDGPREQFF
TGTGCCAGCAGTGACGGCCCGCGGGAGCAGTTCTTC
>few|NA|TRBJ2-5|TRBV10-3
CAISESGQKETQYF
TGTGCCATCAGTGAGTCCGGACAGAAAGAGACCCAGTACTTC
>many|NA|TRBJ1-4|TRBV14
CASSPRSAGEKLFF
TGTGCCAGCAGCCCCCGTTCCGCCGGTGAAAAACTGTTTTTT
>NA|NA|TRBJ1-1|TRBV12-2
CASPRGLTGLLAFF
TGTGCAAGTCCTAGAGGCCTCACAGGGCTGTTGGCTTTCTTT
>NA|NA|TRBJ1-5|TRBV20-1
CSARAGKGQPQHF
TGCAGTGCTAGAGCAGGGAAGGGTCAGCCCCAGCATTTT
>many|NA|TRBJ2-2|TRBV28
CASGIGTYTGELFF
TGTGCCAGCGGGATCGGGACCTACACCGGGGAGCTGTTTTTT
>NA|NA|TRBJ2-1|TRBV5-4
CASSPLDTNEQFF
TGTGCCAGCAGCCCACTCGACACCAATGAGCAGTTCTTC
>few|NA|TRBJ2-5|TRBV29-1
CSVEDRETQYF
TGCAGCGTTGAAGACCGGGAGACCCAGTACTTC